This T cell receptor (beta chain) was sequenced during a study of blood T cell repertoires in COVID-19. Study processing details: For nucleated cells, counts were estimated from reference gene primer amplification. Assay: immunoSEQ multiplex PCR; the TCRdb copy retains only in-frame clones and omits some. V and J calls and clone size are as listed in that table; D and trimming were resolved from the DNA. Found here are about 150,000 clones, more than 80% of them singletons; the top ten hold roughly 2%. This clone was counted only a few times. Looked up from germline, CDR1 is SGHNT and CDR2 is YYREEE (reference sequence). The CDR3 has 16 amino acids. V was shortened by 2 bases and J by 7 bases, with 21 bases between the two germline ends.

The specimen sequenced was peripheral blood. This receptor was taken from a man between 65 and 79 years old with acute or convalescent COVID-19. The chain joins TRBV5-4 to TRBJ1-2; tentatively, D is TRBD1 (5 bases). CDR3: CASSLGYGSGIGGYTF. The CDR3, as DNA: TGTGCCAGCAGCTTAGGGTACGGGTCAGGGATAGGTGGCTACACCTTC.